This T cell receptor beta chain originates from a study of blood T cell repertoires in COVID-19. Across the study: Sites across the United States, Italy and Spain contributed samples from acute and convalescent COVID-19. T cells, B-cell-depleted T cells, or PBMCs provided the cDNA or gDNA that served as material.

Libraries were prepared by immunoSEQ multiplex PCR; TCRdb keeps only in-frame clonotypes and omits some of them. The sample holds approximately 190,000 clones, 70% to 85% seen once. The CDR3 is made up of 14 amino acids. V was clipped by 7 bases and J by 7 bases, with 14 bases between them. CDR1 is MNHEY and CDR2 is SVGAGI in the germline V gene. The rearrangement links TRBV6-5 to TRBJ1-6, with TRBD1 as a possible D gene (5 bases). This TCR was sampled from a human donor with acute or convalescent COVID-19. The donor label of this sample is uncertain. Sequencing input: peripheral blood. CDR3 bases: TGTGCCAGCAACCGGGACTGGGACAATTCACCCCTCCACTTT. Protein: CASNRDWDNSPLHF.